The 8 T cell receptor beta chains below were found in one sample sequenced in a study of blood T cell repertoires in COVID-19. Data came from immunoSEQ multiplex PCR; TCRdb stores just in-frame clones and leaves some out. The sample has under 80,000 clones, about 89% seen once; the top ten hold approximately 7%. Sample: peripheral blood. These receptors came from a man aged 60 to 69 with acute or convalescent COVID-19.

The chain couples TRBV10-2 to TRBJ1-1, with a weak D call TRBD1 (5 bases). Trimming left V 7 bases short and J 6 bases short, with 27 bases between. CDR1 and CDR2 from the germline V gene are WSHSY and SAAADI. CDR3 size: 17 residues. This CDR3 is CASKVGALGTRVAEAFF. The DNA for the CDR3 is TGCGCCAGCAAGGTTGGGGCCCTGGGCACGAGAGTCGCTGAAGCTTTCTTT.

The rearrangement uses TRBV5-4 and TRBJ2-5; 9 nucleotides line up with TRBD1. After removal of 3 bases from V and 4 bases from J, the junction contained 10 bases not matched to a gene. The CDR3 spans 16 residues. The germline CDR1 and CDR2 sequences are SGHNT and YYREEE (reference sequence). Here the CDR3 DNA reads TGTGCCAGCAGCTGGAGGACAGGGGTAGAAGGAGAGACCCAGTACTTC. Translation: CASSWRTGVEGETQYF. The complete variable domain, with remaining parts taken from reference TRBV5-4 and TRBJ2-5, reads ETGVTQSPTHLIKTRGQQVTLRCSSQSGHNTVSWYQQALGQGPQFIFQYYREEENGRGNFPPRFSGLQFPNYSSELNVNALELDDSALYLCASSWRTGVEGETQYFGPGTRLLVL.

V is TRBV4-3 and J is TRBJ2-2, with D perhaps matching TRBD1 (6 bases). This CDR3 spans 15 amino acids. In germline, CDR1 is LGHNA, CDR2 YSLEER. V dropped 3 bases and J dropped 7 bases, with 15 bases sitting between them. The DNA for the CDR3 is TGCGCCAGCAGCCATGGGAATGGGGGCGGCGGGGAGCTGTTTTTT. This gives the protein CASSHGNGGGGELFF.

The chain combines TRBV9 with TRBJ1-1; D remains unclear. The CDR3 extends over 16 amino acids. V lost 2 bases to trimming and J lost 4 bases, with 18 bases between them. The germline gives CDR1 SGDLS, CDR2 YYNGEE. CDR3 nucleotides: TGTGCCAGCAGCGTGGGAAACGTCGGGGTGGGCACTGAAGCTTTCTTT. Amino acids: CASSVGNVGVGTEAFF. Filled out from reference TRBV9 and TRBJ1-1, the complete variable domain reads DSGVTQTPKHLITATGQRVTLRCSPRSGDLSVYWYQQSLDQGLQFLIQYYNGEERAKGNILERFSAQQFPDLHSELNLSSLELGDSALYFCASSVGNVGVGTEAFFGQGTRLTVV.

The genes are TRBV9 and TRBJ1-2; 8 bases line up with TRBD1. Trimming cost V 4 bases and J 6 bases; bases outside gene matches: 8. In germline, CDR1 is SGDLS, CDR2 YYNGEE. The CDR3 covers 14 residues. In DNA, the CDR3 is TGTGCCAGCAGCTCAAGTGGGACAGGAGATGGCTACACCTTC. Protein sequence: CASSSSGTGDGYTF.

The V and J genes are TRBV13 and TRBJ1-6; D is ambiguous. CDR1 PRHDT and CDR2 FYEKMQ come from the germline V gene (reference sequence). Trimming cost V 4 bases and J 7 bases, with 11 bases left between them. There are 14 residues in the CDR3. The CDR3 coding sequence is TGTGCCAGCAGCTCTTGGACGGGGAATTCACCCCTCCACTTT. It yields the protein CASSSWTGNSPLHF. The variable domain in full, with the rest retrieved from reference TRBV13 and TRBJ1-6, is AAGVIQSPRHLIKEKRETATLKCYPIPRHDTVYWYQQGPGQDPQFLISFYEKMQSDKGSIPDRFSAQQFSDYHSELNMSSLELGDSALYFCASSSWTGNSPLHFGNGTRLTVT.

V gene TRBV19 combines with J gene TRBJ1-1; 9 bases are shared with TRBD1. Germline V gene sequence: CDR1 LNHDA, CDR2 SQIVND (reference sequence). The CDR3 spans 13 residues. V lost 3 bases, J lost 5 bases, and 1 base stayed unmatched. The CDR3 nucleotides read TGTGCCAGTAGTATGACAGGGGGAACTGAAGCTTTCTTT. Its translation: CASSMTGGTEAFF.

The chain is built from TRBV11-2 and TRBJ2-5; 8 nucleotides match TRBD1. V shed 2 bases and J 3 bases; nucleotides not matched to a gene: 5. This CDR3 contains 15 residues. Germline V CDR1 and CDR2: SGHAT, FQNNGV. The CDR3 DNA is TGTGCCAGCAGCTTATATGGACAGGGCGAAGAGACCCAGTACTTC. Translation gives CASSLYGQGEETQYF.